The clone carrying this T cell receptor (beta chain) was seen only a few times. Its antigen is unknown. This specimen comes from a study of beta chain features in type 1 diabetes. Study results and limitations: Insertion counts at VDJ junctions were lower in type 1 diabetes patients, who also showed more deletions there. For Type 1 diabetes patients, all four CD4+ subsets carried TCRB CDR3s that were moderately but significantly shorter.

Expressed TCRB transcripts were sequenced after all isolated RNA was converted to cDNA. For naive, central memory and regulatory T cell samples, reads averaged about 3.5 million. Libraries were prepared by immunoSEQ multiplex PCR; TCRdb keeps only in-frame clonotypes and omits some of them. Among 350,000 or so clones listed, about 20% were seen once. The source of this sequence is a woman younger than 35 in good health. The sample was naive CD4+ T cells from blood.

The CDR3 region has the DNA TGTGCCAGCAGCCCAGGGACTGGATCCTCCTACGAGCAGTACTTC. Its protein is CASSPGTGSSYEQYF. V usage is TRBV5-6 and J usage is TRBJ2-7; D might be TRBD2 (6 bases). V shed 4 bases and J shed 0 bases, with 14 bases lying between them. The CDR3 is 15 amino acids. Germline V lookup: CDR1 SGHDT, CDR2 YYEEEE.